The present TCR beta chain was sequenced within a study of shared clonotypes between healthy human individuals. At the level of the study: The study used three CD4 naive, three CD4 memory, two CD8 naive and one CD8 memory plate per donor. General observations from the study: All-four-donor shared clonotypes had higher generation probabilities than non-shared clonotypes did.

Worth noting for this clone: The antigen is undetermined.

Germline V lookup: CDR1 MNHEY, CDR2 SVGAGI. The CDR3 is made up of 14 amino acids. V lost 2 bases and J 3 bases, leaving 10 bases between the germline ends. Some clones are missing from TCRdb's copy, which holds only in-frame ones; the method was immunoSEQ multiplex PCR. The data contain approximately 2.3 million clones, just over 90% of them singletons. This rearrangement joins TRBV6-5 to TRBJ1-2; D possibly corresponds to TRBD1 (6 bases). The source material was naive CD4+ T cells from PBMCs. Regarding subset: CD45RA+ positively selected. This TCR was recovered from a man between 18 and 29 years old in good health. Some clones in this sample may be carry-over from other donors' samples. As DNA, the CDR3 is TGTGCCAGCAGTTACGTCAGGGGAGACTATGGCTACACCTTC. Translating it yields CASSYVRGDYGYTF.